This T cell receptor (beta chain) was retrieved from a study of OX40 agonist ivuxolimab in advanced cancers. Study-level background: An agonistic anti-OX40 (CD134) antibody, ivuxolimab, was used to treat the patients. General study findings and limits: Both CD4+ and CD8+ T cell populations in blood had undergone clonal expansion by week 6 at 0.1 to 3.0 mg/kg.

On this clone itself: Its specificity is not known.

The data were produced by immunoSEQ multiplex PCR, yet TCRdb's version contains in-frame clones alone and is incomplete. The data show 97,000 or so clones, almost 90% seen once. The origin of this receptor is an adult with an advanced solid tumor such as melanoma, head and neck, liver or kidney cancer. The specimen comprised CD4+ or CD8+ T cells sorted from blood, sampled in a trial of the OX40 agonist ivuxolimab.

The CDR3 DNA sequence: TGCAGCGTCTCCGGGCCCAATACTCCTCCGCAAGAGACCCAGTACTTC. Its protein product is CSVSGPNTPPQETQYF. This chain uses TRBV29-1 with TRBJ2-5; D not certain. V gave up 6 bases and J gave up 2 bases, with 22 bases separating them. The CDR3 has 16 amino acids. The germline gives CDR1 SQVTM, CDR2 ANQGSEA.